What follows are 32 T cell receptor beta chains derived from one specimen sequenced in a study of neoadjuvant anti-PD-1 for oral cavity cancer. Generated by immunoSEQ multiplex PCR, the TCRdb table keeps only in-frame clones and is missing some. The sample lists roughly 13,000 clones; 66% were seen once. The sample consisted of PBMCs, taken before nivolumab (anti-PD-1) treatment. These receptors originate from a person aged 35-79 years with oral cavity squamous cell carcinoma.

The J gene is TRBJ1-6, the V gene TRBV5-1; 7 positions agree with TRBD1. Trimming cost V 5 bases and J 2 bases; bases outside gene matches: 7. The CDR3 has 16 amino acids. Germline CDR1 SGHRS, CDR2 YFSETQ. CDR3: CASSLDRWTYNSPLHF. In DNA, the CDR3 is TGCGCCAGCAGTCTGGACAGGTGGACCTATAATTCACCCCTCCACTTT.

Here the CDR3 reads CASSPLDGGNTIYF. The DNA of the CDR3 is TGTGCCAGCAGCCCCCTGGATGGCGGAAACACCATATATTTT. The V gene is TRBV5-6, the J gene TRBJ1-3; no clear D. The CDR3 is made up of 14 amino acids. Trimming left V 4 bases short and J 4 bases short, with 12 bases between. Germline V gives CDR1 SGHDT, CDR2 YYEEEE.

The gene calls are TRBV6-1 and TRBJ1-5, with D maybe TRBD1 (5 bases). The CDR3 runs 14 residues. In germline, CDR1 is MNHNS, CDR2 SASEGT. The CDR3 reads CGVSGGGSNQPQHF. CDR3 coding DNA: TGTGGCGTATCCGGGGGGGGTAGCAATCAGCCCCAGCATTTT.

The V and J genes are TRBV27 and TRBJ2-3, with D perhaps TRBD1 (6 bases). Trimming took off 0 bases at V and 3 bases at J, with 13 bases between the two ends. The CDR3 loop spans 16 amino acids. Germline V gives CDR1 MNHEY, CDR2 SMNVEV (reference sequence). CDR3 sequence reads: CASSLSGLGGTDTQYF. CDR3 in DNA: TGTGCCAGCAGTTTATCGGGCTTAGGGGGAACAGATACGCAGTATTTT.

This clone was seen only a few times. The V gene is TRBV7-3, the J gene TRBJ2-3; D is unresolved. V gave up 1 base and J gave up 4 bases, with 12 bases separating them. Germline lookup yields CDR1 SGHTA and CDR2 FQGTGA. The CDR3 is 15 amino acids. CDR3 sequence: CASSLIGSPADTQYF. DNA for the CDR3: TGTGCCAGCAGCTTAATCGGCTCACCGGCAGATACGCAGTATTTT.

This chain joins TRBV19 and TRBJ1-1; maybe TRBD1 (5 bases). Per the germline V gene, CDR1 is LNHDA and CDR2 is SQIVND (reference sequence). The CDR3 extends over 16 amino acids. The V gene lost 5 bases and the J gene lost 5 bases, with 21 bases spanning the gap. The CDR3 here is CASSLWTRLGGTEAFF. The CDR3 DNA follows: TGTGCCAGTAGTCTCTGGACACGCCTGGGGGGAACTGAAGCTTTCTTT.

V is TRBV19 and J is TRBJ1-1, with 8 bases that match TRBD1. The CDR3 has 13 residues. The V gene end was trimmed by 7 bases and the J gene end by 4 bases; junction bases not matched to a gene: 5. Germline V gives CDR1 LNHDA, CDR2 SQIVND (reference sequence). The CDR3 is CASNDRGSTEAFF. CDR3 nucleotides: TGTGCCAGTAACGACAGGGGCTCCACTGAAGCTTTCTTT.

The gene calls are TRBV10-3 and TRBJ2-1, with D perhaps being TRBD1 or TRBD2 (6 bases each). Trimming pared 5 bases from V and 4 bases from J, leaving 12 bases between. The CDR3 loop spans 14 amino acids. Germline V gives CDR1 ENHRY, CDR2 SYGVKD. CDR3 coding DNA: TGTGCCATCAGTCCGGGGGCAGAATACAATGAGCAGTTCTTC. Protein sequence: CAISPGAEYNEQFF.

CDR3 sequence reads: CASRRGLANTGELFF. The CDR3 nucleotides read TGTGCCAGCCGCCGGGGACTAGCTAACACCGGGGAGCTGTTTTTT. The chain couples TRBV11-3 to TRBJ2-2; 9 bases agree with TRBD2. The J segment lost 2 bases and the V segment lost 8 bases, leaving 6 bases of the junction unmatched. Germline V gene lookup returns CDR1 SGHNT and CDR2 YENEEA. This CDR3 is 15 amino acids long. Using reference TRBV11-3 and TRBJ2-2 for the parts outside the CDR3, the full variable domain is EAGVVQSPRYKIIEKKQPVAFWCNPISGHNTLYWYLQNLGQGPELLIRYENEEAVDDSQLPKDRFSAERLKGVDSTLKIQPAELGDSAVYLCASRRGLANTGELFFGEGSRLTVL.

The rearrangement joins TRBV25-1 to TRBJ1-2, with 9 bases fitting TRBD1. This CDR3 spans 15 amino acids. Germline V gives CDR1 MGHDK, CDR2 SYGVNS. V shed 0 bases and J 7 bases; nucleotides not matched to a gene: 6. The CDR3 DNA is TGTGCCAGCAGTGAATACGGGACAGGGAGGGCTGGCTACACCTTC. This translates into CASSEYGTGRAGYTF.

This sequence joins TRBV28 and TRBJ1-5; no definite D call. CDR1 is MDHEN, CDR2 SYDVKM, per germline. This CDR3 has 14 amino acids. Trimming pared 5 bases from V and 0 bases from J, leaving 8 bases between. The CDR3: CASSPGSSNQPQHF. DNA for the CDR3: TGTGCCAGCAGTCCCGGGTCTAGCAATCAGCCCCAGCATTTT.

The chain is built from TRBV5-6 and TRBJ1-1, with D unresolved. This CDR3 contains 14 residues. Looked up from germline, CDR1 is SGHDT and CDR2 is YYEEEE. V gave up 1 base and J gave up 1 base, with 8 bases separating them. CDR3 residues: CASSLSMTNTEAFF. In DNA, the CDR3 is TGTGCCAGCAGCTTGAGTATGACGAACACTGAAGCTTTCTTT.

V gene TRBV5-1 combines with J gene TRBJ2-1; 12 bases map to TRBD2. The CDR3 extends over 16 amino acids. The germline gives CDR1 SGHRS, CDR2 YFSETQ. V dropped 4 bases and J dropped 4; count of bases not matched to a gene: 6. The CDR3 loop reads CASSPGLAGNYNEQFF. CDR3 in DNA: TGCGCCAGCAGCCCCGGACTAGCGGGAAATTACAATGAGCAGTTCTTC.

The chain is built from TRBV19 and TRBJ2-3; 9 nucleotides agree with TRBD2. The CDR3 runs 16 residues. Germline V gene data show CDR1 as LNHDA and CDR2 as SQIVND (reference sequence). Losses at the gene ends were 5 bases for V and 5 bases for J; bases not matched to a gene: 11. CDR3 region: CASSPLGGGAGDTQYF. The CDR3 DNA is TGTGCCAGTAGTCCCCTGGGCGGGGGGGCCGGAGATACGCAGTATTTT.

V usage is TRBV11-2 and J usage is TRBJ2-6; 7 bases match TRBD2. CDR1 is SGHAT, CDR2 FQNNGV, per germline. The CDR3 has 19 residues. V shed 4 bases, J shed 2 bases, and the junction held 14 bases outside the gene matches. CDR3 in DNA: TGTGCCAGCAGCTCCCCAGTGGGCGGGAGTTTTGCTGGGGCCAACGTCCTGACTTTC. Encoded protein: CASSSPVGGSFAGANVLTF.

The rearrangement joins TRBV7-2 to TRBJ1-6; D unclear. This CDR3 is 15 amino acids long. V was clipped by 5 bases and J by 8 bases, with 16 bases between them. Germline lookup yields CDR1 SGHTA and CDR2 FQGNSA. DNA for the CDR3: TGTGCCAGCAGCCCCTTAGTGGATAACTATTCACCCCTCCACTTT. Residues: CASSPLVDNYSPLHF.

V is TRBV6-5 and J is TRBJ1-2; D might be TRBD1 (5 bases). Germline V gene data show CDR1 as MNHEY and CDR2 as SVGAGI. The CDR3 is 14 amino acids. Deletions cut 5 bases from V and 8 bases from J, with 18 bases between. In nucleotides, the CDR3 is TGTGCCAGCAGTAGAACTCGGGACGTGTGGGGCTACACCTTC. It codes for CASSRTRDVWGYTF.

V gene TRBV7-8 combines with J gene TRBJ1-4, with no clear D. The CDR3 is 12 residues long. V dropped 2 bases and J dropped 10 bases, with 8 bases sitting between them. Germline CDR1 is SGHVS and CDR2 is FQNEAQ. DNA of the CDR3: TGTGCCAGCAGCTTACCCAGCGGAAAACTGTTTTTT. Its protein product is CASSLPSGKLFF.

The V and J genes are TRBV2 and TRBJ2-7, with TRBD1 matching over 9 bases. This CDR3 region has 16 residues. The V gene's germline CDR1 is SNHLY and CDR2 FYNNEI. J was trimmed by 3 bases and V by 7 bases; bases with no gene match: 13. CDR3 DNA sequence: TGTGCCAGCACTACTAGCATTGGACAGGGGTTCTACGAGCAGTACTTC. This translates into CASTTSIGQGFYEQYF.

CDR3 sequence reads: CASGLSWNPETQYF. The CDR3 nucleotides read TGTGCTAGTGGTTTGTCGTGGAACCCAGAGACCCAGTACTTC. The V call is TRBV12-5, the J call TRBJ2-5; no reliable D call. V was cut by 2 bases and J by 4 bases, with 11 bases left in between. Germline lookup yields CDR1 LGHNT and CDR2 FRNRAP. The CDR3 runs 14 residues.

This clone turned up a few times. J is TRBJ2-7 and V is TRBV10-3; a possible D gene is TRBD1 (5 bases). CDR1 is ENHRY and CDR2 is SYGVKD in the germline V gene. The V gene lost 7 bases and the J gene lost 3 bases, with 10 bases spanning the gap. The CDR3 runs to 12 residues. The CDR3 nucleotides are TGTGCCATCATGAACAGGAACTACGAGCAGTACTTC. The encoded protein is CAIMNRNYEQYF.

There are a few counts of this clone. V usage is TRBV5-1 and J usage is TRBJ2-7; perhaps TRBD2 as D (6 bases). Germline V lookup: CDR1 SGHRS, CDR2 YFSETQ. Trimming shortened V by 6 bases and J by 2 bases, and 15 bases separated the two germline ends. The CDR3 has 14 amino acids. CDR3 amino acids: CASTPGGAAYEQYF. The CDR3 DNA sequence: TGCGCCAGCACCCCCGGAGGGGCGGCCTACGAGCAGTACTTC.

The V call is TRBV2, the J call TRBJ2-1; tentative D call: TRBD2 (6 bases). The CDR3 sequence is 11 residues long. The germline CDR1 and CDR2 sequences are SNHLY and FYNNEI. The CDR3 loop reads CAGTGYNEQFF. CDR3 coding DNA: TGTGCGGGGACTGGCTACAATGAGCAGTTCTTC.

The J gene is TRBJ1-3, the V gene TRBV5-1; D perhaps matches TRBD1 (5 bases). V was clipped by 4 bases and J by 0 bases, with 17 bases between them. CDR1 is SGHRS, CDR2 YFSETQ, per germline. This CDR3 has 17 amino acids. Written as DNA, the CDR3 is TGCGCCAGCAGCGGGGGATCAGTTCTTTTCTCTGGAAACACCATATATTTT. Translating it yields CASSGGSVLFSGNTIYF.

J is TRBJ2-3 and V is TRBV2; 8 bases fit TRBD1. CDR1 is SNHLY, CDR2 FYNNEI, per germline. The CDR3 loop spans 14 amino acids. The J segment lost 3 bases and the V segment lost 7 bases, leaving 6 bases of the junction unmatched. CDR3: CASTRTGRTDTQYF. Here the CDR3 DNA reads TGTGCCAGCACCAGGACAGGGCGGACAGATACGCAGTATTTT.

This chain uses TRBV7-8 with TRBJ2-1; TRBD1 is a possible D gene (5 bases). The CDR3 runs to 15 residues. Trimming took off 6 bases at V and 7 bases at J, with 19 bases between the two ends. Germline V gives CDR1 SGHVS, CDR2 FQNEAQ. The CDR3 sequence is CASSFGVGQGNEQFF. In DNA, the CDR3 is TGTGCCAGCAGTTTCGGCGTAGGACAAGGGAATGAGCAGTTCTTC.

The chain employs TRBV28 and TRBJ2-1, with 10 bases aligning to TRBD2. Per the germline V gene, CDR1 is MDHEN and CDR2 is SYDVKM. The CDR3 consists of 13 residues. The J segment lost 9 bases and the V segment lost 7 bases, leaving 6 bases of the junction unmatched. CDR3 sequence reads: CASKAGGLSEQFF. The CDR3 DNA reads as TGTGCCAGCAAAGCGGGAGGGCTCAGTGAGCAGTTCTTC.

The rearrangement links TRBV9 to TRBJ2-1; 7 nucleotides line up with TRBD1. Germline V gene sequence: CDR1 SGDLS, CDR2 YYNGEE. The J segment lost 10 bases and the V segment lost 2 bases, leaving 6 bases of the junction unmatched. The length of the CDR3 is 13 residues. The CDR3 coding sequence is TGTGCCAGCAGCGTGGGACAGACAATAGAGCAGTTCTTC. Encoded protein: CASSVGQTIEQFF. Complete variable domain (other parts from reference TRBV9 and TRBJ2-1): DSGVTQTPKHLITATGQRVTLRCSPRSGDLSVYWYQQSLDQGLQFLIQYYNGEERAKGNILERFSAQQFPDLHSELNLSSLELGDSALYFCASSVGQTIEQFFGPGTRLTVL.

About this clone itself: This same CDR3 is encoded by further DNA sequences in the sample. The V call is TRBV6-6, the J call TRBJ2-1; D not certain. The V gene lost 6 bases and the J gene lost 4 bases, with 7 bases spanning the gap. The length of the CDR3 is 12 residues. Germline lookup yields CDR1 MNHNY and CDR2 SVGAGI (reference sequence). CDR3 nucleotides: TGTGCCAGCAGCCGGCCATACAATGAGCAGTTCTTC. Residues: CASSRPYNEQFF.

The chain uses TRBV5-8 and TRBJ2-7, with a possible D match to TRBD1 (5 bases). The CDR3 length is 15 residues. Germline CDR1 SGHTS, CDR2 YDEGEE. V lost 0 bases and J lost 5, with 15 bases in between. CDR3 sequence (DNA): TGTGCCAGCAGCTTGGGCGGACATAGGAGCCACGAGCAGTACTTC. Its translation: CASSLGGHRSHEQYF.

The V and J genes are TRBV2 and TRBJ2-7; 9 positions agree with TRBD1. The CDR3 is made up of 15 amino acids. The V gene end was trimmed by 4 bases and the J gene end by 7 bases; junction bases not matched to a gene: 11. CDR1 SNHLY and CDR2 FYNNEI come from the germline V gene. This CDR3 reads CASSGWTGVLMEQYF. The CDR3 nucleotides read TGTGCCAGCAGTGGATGGACAGGGGTCTTAATGGAGCAGTACTTC.

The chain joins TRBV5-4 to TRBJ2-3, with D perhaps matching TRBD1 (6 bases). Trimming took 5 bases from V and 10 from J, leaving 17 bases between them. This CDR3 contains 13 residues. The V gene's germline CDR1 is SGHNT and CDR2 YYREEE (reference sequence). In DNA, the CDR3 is TGTGCCAGCAGTCTAGAAGGGGGTACGGCGCAGTATTTT. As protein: CASSLEGGTAQYF.